This T cell receptor beta chain derives from a study of technical replicates of blood from several donors. This CDR3 is built from 14 residues. V dropped 6 bases and J dropped 7 bases, with 16 bases sitting between them. Per the germline V gene, CDR1 is MNHNS and CDR2 is SASEGT. This table comes from immunoSEQ multiplex PCR, and its TCRdb copy is limited to in-frame clones, with some not included. The sample yields about 91,000 clones, roughly 90% seen once. Source material: T cells isolated from PBMCs. The sequence was collected from a human donor in good health. The V call is TRBV6-1, the J call TRBJ1-5; TRBD1 is a possible D gene (5 bases). The CDR3 spells CASRVQGGFQPQHF. The CDR3, as DNA: TGTGCCAGCAGAGTTCAGGGAGGATTCCAGCCCCAGCATTTT.